This paragraph covers one T cell receptor (beta chain) sequence. Its antigen is unidentified. CDR1 is SGHTA and CDR2 is FQGNSA in the germline V gene. The CDR3 has 15 amino acids. Trimming took off 1 base at V and 9 bases at J, with 16 bases between the two ends. The data were taken from a study of cytomegalovirus exposure and HLA in healthy donors. Findings of the study overall: No immune exposure information besides CMV serostatus was available.

Primers for the PCR totalled 60 Vbeta and 13 Jbeta. Repertoires were generated with immunoSEQ multiplex PCR, while TCRdb's copy carries only in-frame clones and drops some. The table includes around 120,000 clones, 82% detected once. This clonotype was obtained from a boy aged 2 to 10 in good health and CMV-seronegative. Sequencing was done on a sample of PBMCs. The chain combines TRBV7-2 with TRBJ1-5, with D perhaps matching TRBD1 (6 bases). The CDR3 reads CASSLEGGGQVPQHF. CDR3 bases: TGTGCCAGCAGCTTAGAAGGGGGGGGGCAGGTGCCCCAGCATTTT.